One and the same sample provided the 16 T cell receptor beta chains below, sequenced in a study of molecular identifiers for immune sequencing clone quantification. Via MiXCR, TCRdb re-called the PCR reads, giving one row per CDR3 protein. The data contain more than 70,000 distinct CDR3 sequences, roughly a fifth of them singletons. The source material was naive CD8+ T cells from blood, with Jurkat cell RNA spiked in. As for subset: FACS-sorted CD8+CD4-CCR7+CD45RA+ naive T cells. The receptors come from a human donor in good health. Some libraries in this study had Jurkat cell RNA spiked in.

J is TRBJ2-5 and V is TRBV4-2; perhaps TRBD1 as D (6 bases). This CDR3 region has 16 residues. The V end was cut by 0 bases, the J end by 5 bases, with 16 bases between. Germline V gene sequence: CDR1 LGHNA, CDR2 YNFKEQ. CDR3: CASSQEAPQGMETQYF. The CDR3, as DNA: TGTGCCAGCAGCCAAGAGGCCCCACAGGGAATGGAGACCCAGTACTTC.

Ten or more counts support this clonotype. This sequence joins TRBV7-6 and TRBJ2-7; no firm D call. The CDR3 covers 14 residues. Between the trimmed V and J ends, which lost 5 bases and 0 bases, there was a span of 11 bases. CDR1 SGHVS and CDR2 FNYEAQ come from the germline V gene. The CDR3 loop reads CASSRWKSSYEQYF. CDR3 DNA sequence: TGTGCCAGCAGCCGGTGGAAGAGCTCCTACGAGCAGTACTTC. Full variable domain (outside the CDR3, taken from reference TRBV7-6 and TRBJ2-7): GAGVSQSPRYKVTKRGQDVALRCDPISGHVSLYWYRQALGQGPEFLTYFNYEAQQDKSGLPNDRFSAERPEGSISTLTIQRTEQRDSAMYRCASSRWKSSYEQYFGPGTRLTVT.

V gene TRBV29-1 combines with J gene TRBJ2-1, with D perhaps matching TRBD1 (5 bases). The CDR3 sequence is 15 residues long. V was pared by 7 bases and J by 0 bases, with 16 bases between. Germline V gene sequence: CDR1 SQVTM, CDR2 ANQGSEA. Here the CDR3 DNA reads TGCAGCGGGGCAGGCGGACAAAGCTCCTACAATGAGCAGTTCTTC. This encodes CSGAGGQSSYNEQFF.

This clonotype was counted ten times or more. CDR3 in DNA: TGCGCCAGCAGCCAAGAACGGACACCAAATCAGCCCCAGCATTTT. Translating it yields CASSQERTPNQPQHF. This chain joins TRBV4-3 and TRBJ1-5; D perhaps matches TRBD1 (5 bases). V was trimmed by 0 bases and J by 4 bases, leaving 10 bases between them. CDR3 length: 15 amino acids. The V gene's germline CDR1 is LGHNA and CDR2 YSLEER.

This chain links TRBV7-9 with TRBJ1-1; TRBD1 matches at 7 bases. Germline lookup yields CDR1 SEHNR and CDR2 FQNEAQ (reference sequence). The CDR3 runs 14 residues. V was clipped by 5 bases and J by 2 bases; unmatched bases: 5. The DNA of the CDR3 is TGTGCCAGCAGCGTACAGGGGAGAAACACTGAAGCTTTCTTT. Its translation: CASSVQGRNTEAFF. The full variable domain, rest sourced from reference TRBV7-9 and TRBJ1-1, is DTGVSQNPRHKITKRGQNVTFRCDPISEHNRLYWYRQTLGQGPEFLTYFQNEAQLEKSRLLSDRFSAERPKGSFSTLEIQRTEQGDSAMYLCASSVQGRNTEAFFGQGTRLTVV.

This clonotype has a single count. With a much larger clone just one base away, this may be a read error. This chain uses TRBV7-6 with TRBJ1-2; D gene ambiguous. The CDR3 loop spans 15 amino acids. Germline V gene lookup returns CDR1 SGHVS and CDR2 FNYEAQ. V was shortened by 7 bases and J by 5 bases, with 20 bases between the two germline ends. The CDR3 region has the DNA TGTGCCAGCAACTCTCATGACACAGAAGGTTATGGCTACACCTTC. Translating gives CASNSHDTEGYGYTF.

V is TRBV5-3 and J is TRBJ2-2, with a tentative D call TRBD2 (7 bases). TRBV5-3 is an ORF, with its function uncertain. The CDR3 extends over 14 amino acids. V lost 10 bases and J 0 bases, leaving 13 bases between the germline ends. DNA for the CDR3: TGTGCCGTCGGGGAGGGGGCGAACACCGGGGAGCTGTTTTTT. Amino acids: CAVGEGANTGELFF.

This clonotype was observed many times. V and J are TRBV20-1 and TRBJ2-3; 10 bases fit TRBD2. Unmatched junction bases numbered 8, after V lost 3 bases and J lost 2 bases. The CDR3 is made up of 16 amino acids. Germline loops: CDR1 DFQATT, CDR2 SNEGSKA (reference sequence). CDR3 DNA sequence: TGCAGTGCTAGGGGGCTAGCGGGAGTGATCACAGATACGCAGTATTTT. It codes for CSARGLAGVITDTQYF.

This clonotype was recorded at least ten times. This sequence joins TRBV27 and TRBJ1-4; D is unclear. Germline V gives CDR1 MNHEY, CDR2 SMNVEV (reference sequence). This CDR3 is built from 11 residues. The ends were cut back, 6 bases at V and 8 bases at J, with 7 bases in the middle. CDR3 protein: CASRMGEKLFF. The CDR3 coding sequence is TGTGCCAGCAGGATGGGCGAAAAACTGTTTTTT.

The genes are TRBV27 and TRBJ2-2; tentatively, D is TRBD2 (6 bases). Germline V gene sequence: CDR1 MNHEY, CDR2 SMNVEV (reference sequence). V was trimmed by 6 bases and J by 11 bases, leaving 16 bases between them. The CDR3 runs to 13 residues. The CDR3 DNA reads as TGTGCCAGCAGCCCCACGGAGGGGTCCGAGCTGTTTTTT. Amino acid sequence: CASSPTEGSELFF.

This clonotype was found many times. The J gene is TRBJ1-5, the V gene TRBV20-1; D not certain. The CDR3 has 15 amino acids. V lost 0 bases and J lost 0, with 9 bases in between. Germline V CDR1 and CDR2: DFQATT, SNEGSKA (reference sequence). For the CDR3, the DNA is TGCAGTGCTAGAGATTTGGGATATAGCAATCAGCCCCAGCATTTT. It codes for CSARDLGYSNQPQHF.

The rearrangement uses TRBV3-1 and TRBJ1-3; D unresolved. V was pared by 0 bases and J by 0 bases, with 9 bases between. CDR3 size: 16 residues. Germline CDR1 LGHDT, CDR2 YNNKEL (reference sequence). The CDR3 here is CASSQEVGNSGNTIYF. DNA for the CDR3: TGTGCCAGCAGCCAAGAGGTAGGGAACTCTGGAAACACCATATATTTT.

This clonotype was observed once. This may be a read error, as it is one base from a much larger clone. This chain links TRBV7-8 with TRBJ2-1; D might be TRBD1 (6 bases). The ends were cut back, 5 bases at V and 1 base at J, with 12 bases in the middle. From germline, CDR1 is SGHVS and CDR2 FQNEAQ. The CDR3 contains 15 residues. In nucleotides, the CDR3 is TGTGCCAGCAGCGTCAAAGGGGGATCCTACAATGAGCAGTTCTTC. This sequence encodes CASSVKGGSYNEQFF.

This clonotype appeared many times. The gene calls are TRBV27 and TRBJ2-1, with TRBD2 matching 14 bases. CDR1 and CDR2 from the germline V gene are MNHEY and SMNVEV (reference sequence). This CDR3 is 15 amino acids long. V lost 8 bases and J lost 8; bases outside the gene matches: 8. Written as DNA, the CDR3 is TGTGCCAGCTCAGGACTAGCGGGGGGCCGGGATGAGCAGTTCTTC. Translation gives CASSGLAGGRDEQFF.

Regarding this clonotype: A read error may explain this, as a much larger clone is one base away. The chain joins TRBV9 to TRBJ2-3; no clear D gene. From germline, CDR1 is SGDLS and CDR2 YYNGEE. This CDR3 contains 15 residues. This CDR3 reads CASNVDGPGTDTQYF. The CDR3 nucleotides read TGTGCCAGCAACGTAGATGGTCCGGGCACAGATACGCAGTATTTT.

V gene TRBV29-1 combines with J gene TRBJ1-2; D unclear. V was shortened by 1 base and J by 1 base, with 10 bases between the two germline ends. CDR1 and CDR2 from the germline V gene are SQVTM and ANQGSEA. This CDR3 region has 14 residues. The CDR3: CSVEGRESNYGYTF. The CDR3 nucleotides are TGCAGCGTTGAAGGGCGGGAAAGTAACTATGGCTACACCTTC.